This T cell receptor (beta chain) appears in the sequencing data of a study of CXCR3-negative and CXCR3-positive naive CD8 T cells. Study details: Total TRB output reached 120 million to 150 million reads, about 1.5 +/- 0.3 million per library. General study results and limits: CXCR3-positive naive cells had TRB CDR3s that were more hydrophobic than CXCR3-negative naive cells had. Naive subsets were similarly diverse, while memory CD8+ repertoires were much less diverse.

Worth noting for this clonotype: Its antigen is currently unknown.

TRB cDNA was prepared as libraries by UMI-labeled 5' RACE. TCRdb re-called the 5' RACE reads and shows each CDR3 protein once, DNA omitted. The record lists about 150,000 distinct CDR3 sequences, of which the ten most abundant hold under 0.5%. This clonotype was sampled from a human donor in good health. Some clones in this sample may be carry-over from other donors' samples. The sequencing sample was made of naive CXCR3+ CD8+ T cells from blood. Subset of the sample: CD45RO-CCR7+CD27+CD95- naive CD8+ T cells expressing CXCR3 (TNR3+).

CDR3 sequence reads: CASKGPTGVETQYF. The genes are TRBV7-9 and TRBJ2-5; as DNA is missing, the TRBD1 call by TCRdb cannot be tested. Germline V CDR1 and CDR2: SEHNR, FQNEAQ (reference sequence). The CDR3 loop spans 14 amino acids.